This T cell receptor (beta chain) was sequenced for a study of T cell responses to AZD1222 COVID-19 vaccine. Whole-study results and caveats: Clonal diversity was possibly underestimated, and white British individuals and females predominated among donors.

Some clones are missing from TCRdb's copy, which holds only in-frame ones; the method was immunoSEQ multiplex PCR. Of over 150,000 clones in the sample, roughly 91% were seen once. The sample holds one count of this clone. Its target is unknown. V shed 0 bases and J 6 bases; nucleotides not matched to a gene: 3. CDR3 length equals 14 residues. The germline gives CDR1 SGHRS, CDR2 YFSETQ. V gene TRBV5-1 combines with J gene TRBJ1-2, with 9 bases aligning to TRBD1. The clonotype comes from an adult who received the MenACWY meningococcal vaccine as a control. The input for sequencing was peripheral blood, taken 28 days after the second dose of the MenACWY control vaccine. The CDR3: CASSLATGGDGYTF. CDR3 coding DNA: TGCGCCAGCAGCTTGGCCACAGGGGGCGATGGCTACACCTTC. Using reference TRBV5-1 and TRBJ1-2 for the parts outside the CDR3, the full variable domain is KAGVTQTPRYLIKTRGQQVTLSCSPISGHRSVSWYQQTPGQGLQFLFEYFSETQRNKGNFPGRFSGRQFSNSRSEMNVSTLELGDSALYLCASSLATGGDGYTFGSGTRLTVV.